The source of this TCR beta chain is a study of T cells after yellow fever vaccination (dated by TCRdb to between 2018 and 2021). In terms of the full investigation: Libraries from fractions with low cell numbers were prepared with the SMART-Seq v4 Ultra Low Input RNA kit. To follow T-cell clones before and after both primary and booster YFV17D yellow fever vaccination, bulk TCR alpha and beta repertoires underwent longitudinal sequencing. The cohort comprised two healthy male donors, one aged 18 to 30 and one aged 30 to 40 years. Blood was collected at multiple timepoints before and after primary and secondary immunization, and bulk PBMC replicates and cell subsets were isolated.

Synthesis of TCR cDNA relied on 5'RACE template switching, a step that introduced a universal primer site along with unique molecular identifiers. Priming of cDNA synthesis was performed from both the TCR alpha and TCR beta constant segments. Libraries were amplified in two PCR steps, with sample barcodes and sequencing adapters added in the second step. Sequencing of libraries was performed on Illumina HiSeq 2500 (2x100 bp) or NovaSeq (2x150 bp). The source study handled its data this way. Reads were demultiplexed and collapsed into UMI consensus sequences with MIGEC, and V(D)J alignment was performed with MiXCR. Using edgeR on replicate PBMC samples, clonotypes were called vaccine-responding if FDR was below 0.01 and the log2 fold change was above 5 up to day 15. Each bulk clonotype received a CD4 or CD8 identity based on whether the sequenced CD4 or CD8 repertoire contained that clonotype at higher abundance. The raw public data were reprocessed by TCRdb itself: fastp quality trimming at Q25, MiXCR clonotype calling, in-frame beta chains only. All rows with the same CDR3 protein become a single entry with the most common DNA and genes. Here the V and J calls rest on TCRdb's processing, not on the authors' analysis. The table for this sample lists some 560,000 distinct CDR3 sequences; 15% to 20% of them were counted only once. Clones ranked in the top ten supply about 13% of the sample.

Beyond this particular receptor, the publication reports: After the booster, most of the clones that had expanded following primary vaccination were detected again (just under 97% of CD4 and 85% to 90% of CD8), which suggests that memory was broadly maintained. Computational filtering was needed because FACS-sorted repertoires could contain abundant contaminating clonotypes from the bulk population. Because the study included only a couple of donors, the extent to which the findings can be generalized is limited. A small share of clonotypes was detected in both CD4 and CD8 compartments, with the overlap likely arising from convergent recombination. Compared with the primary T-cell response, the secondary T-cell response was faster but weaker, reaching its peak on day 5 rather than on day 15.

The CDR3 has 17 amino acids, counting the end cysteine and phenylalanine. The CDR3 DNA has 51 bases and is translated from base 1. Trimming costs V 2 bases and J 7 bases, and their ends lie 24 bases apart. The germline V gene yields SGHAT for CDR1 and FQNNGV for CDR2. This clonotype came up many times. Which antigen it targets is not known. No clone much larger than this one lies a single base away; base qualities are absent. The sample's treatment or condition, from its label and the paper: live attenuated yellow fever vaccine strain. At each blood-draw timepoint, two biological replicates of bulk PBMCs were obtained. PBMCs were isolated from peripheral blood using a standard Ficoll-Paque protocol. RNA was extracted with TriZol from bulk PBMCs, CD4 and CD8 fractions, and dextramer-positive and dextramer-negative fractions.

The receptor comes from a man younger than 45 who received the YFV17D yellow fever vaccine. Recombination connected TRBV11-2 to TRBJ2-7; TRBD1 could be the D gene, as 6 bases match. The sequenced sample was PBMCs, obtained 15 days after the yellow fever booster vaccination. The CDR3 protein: CASSLPASQGWPWEQYF. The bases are TGTGCCAGCAGCTTACCCGCCTCACAGGGTTGGCCGTGGGAGCAGTACTTC. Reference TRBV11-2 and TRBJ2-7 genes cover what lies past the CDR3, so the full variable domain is EAGVAQSPRYKIIEKRQSVAFWCNPISGHATLYWYQQILGQGPKLLIQFQNNGVVDDSQLPKDRFSAERLKGVDSTLKIQPAKLEDSAVYLCASSLPASQGWPWEQYFGPGTRLTVT.